These 16 T cell receptor beta chains came from one sample sequenced in a study of CD8 T cells in ankylosing spondylitis (dated by TCRdb to about 2017). Overall study outcomes, separate from this receptor: Blood from ankylosing spondylitis patients appeared to be characterized by a TCR beta motif made up of several highly homologous amino acid variants.

The receptor library was made with 5' RACE. Sequencing was performed on an Illumina HiSeq 2500. TCRdb cleaned the public reads at Q25 with fastp, built clones with MiXCR and kept in-frame beta chains. Every entry covers one CDR3 protein and lists the most common genes and DNA from its rows. The sample table shows 500,000 or so distinct CDR3 sequences, and under 5.5% are seen once. The top ten clonotypes cover around 3.5% of the sample. Their antigen targets remain unknown. What was sequenced was blood, either unsorted or a sorted T cell fraction (not recorded which). The source is a male donor with ankylosing spondylitis.

This clonotype was detected many times. The gene calls are TRBV12-3 or TRBV12-4 and TRBJ1-2; tentative D call: TRBD1 (6 bases). Trimming took off 4 bases at V and 8 bases at J, with 11 bases between the two ends. CDR3 length equals 12 residues. This CDR3 reads CASSYRAPGYTF. CDR3 in DNA: TGTGCCAGCAGTTACAGGGCTCCCGGCTACACCTTC.

This clonotype has ten or more counts. The rearrangement joins TRBV24-1 to TRBJ1-1; weak D call: TRBD1 (6 bases). The CDR3 length is 13 residues. The V gene's germline CDR1 is KGHDR and CDR2 SFDVKD. V was clipped by 3 bases and J by 8 bases, with 12 bases between them. CDR3: CATSDLHREEAFF. CDR3 DNA: TGTGCCACCAGTGATCTTCACAGGGAGGAAGCTTTCTTT.

This clonotype has at least ten counts. V gene TRBV27 combines with J gene TRBJ1-5; D gene unclear. This CDR3 comprises 14 residues. The ends were cut back, 2 bases at V and 2 bases at J, with 7 bases in the middle. Germline V CDR1 and CDR2: MNHEY, SMNVEV (reference sequence). The CDR3 loop is CASSLGLGNQPQHF. Here the CDR3 DNA reads TGTGCCAGCAGTTTAGGCCTGGGCAATCAGCCCCAGCATTTT.

Concerning this clonotype: A read error may explain this, as a much larger clone is one base away. Lacking the conserved final phenylalanine or tryptophan, this CDR3 likely reflects a read error. For the CDR3, the DNA is TGTGCCAGCAGCTGGACAGATGGTGGTGAAGCTTTCCTT. Its translation: CASSWTDGGEAFL. The V and J genes are TRBV5-6 and TRBJ1-1; a possible D gene is TRBD1 (6 bases). Trimming took 3 bases from V and 7 from J, leaving 13 bases between them. Germline values: CDR1 SGHDT, CDR2 YYEEEE. The CDR3 runs 13 residues.

Ten or more counts support this clonotype. This rearrangement joins TRBV4-3 to TRBJ1-2; TRBD1 aligns across 11 bases. CDR3 length: 15 amino acids. CDR1 and CDR2 (germline): LGHNA, YSLEER. The junction had 2 bases not matched to a gene; V was cut back by 1 base and J by 4 bases. In DNA form, the CDR3 reads TGCGCCAGCAGCCAAGCCGGGACAGGGGGCTATGGCTACACCTTC. Residues: CASSQAGTGGYGYTF.

This clonotype was recorded at least ten times. The chain is built from TRBV7-2 and TRBJ2-5, with TRBD1 matching 8 bases. Germline-derived CDR1 and CDR2 are SGHTA and FQGNSA. The V gene end was trimmed by 5 bases and the J gene end by 3 bases; junction bases not matched to a gene: 5. The CDR3 has 14 amino acids. The CDR3 DNA reads as TGTGCCAGCAGCCGGACAGGGCGGGAAGAGACCCAGTACTTC. Translated: CASSRTGREETQYF.

This clonotype has a count of ten or more. This rearrangement joins TRBV5-6 to TRBJ1-4; D gene ambiguous. Germline CDR1 reads SGHDT; CDR2 reads YYEEEE. Trimming cost V 2 bases and J 4 bases, with 12 bases left between them. This CDR3 region has 15 residues. Here the CDR3 DNA reads TGTGCCAGCAGCTTTGGTCGAAGGCTTAATGAAAAACTGTTTTTT. Translating gives CASSFGRRLNEKLFF. The whole variable domain, filled in from reference TRBV5-6 and TRBJ1-4, reads DAGVTQSPTHLIKTRGQQVTLRCSPKSGHDTVSWYQQALGQGPQFIFQYYEEEERQRGNFPDRFSGHQFPNYSSELNVNALLLGDSALYLCASSFGRRLNEKLFFGSGTQLSVL.

This clonotype showed up many times. The chain combines TRBV10-3 with TRBJ1-1; no reliable D call. V lost 8 bases and J 8 bases, leaving 15 bases between the germline ends. The CDR3 contains 12 residues. Per germline, CDR1 ENHRY and CDR2 SYGVKD. CDR3: CAISRAGNEAFF. In nucleotides, the CDR3 is TGTGCCATCTCAAGGGCTGGGAACGAAGCTTTCTTT.

This clonotype has at least ten counts. The gene calls are TRBV5-1 and TRBJ2-3; the D gene is possibly TRBD2 (6 bases). The CDR3 is 15 amino acids. Deletions cut 5 bases from V and 2 bases from J, with 15 bases between. CDR1 is SGHRS, CDR2 YFSETQ, per germline. CDR3 DNA sequence: TGCGCCAGCAGACCGGGAGCCAGCCTCACAGATACGCAGTATTTT. As protein: CASRPGASLTDTQYF.

This clonotype was counted ten times or more. The chain employs TRBV28 and TRBJ1-5, with 11 bases matching TRBD1. V lost 4 bases, J lost 7 bases, and 6 bases stayed unmatched. The germline gives CDR1 MDHEN, CDR2 SYDVKM. The CDR3 contains 15 residues. CDR3 nucleotides: TGTGCCAGCAGTTCGGGACAGGGGGTCTGGCAGCCCCAGCATTTT. As protein: CASSSGQGVWQPQHF.

Ten or more counts support this clonotype. This chain uses TRBV7-3 with TRBJ2-5; 7 bases match TRBD1. Germline CDR1 is SGHTA and CDR2 is FQGTGA. V shed 3 bases, J shed 2 bases, and the junction held 12 bases outside the gene matches. The CDR3 runs to 17 residues. DNA of the CDR3: TGTGCCAGCAGCTTTATCACCCGAGACAGGGTTCAAGAGACCCAGTACTTC. This encodes CASSFITRDRVQETQYF.

This clonotype was found many times. The chain has TRBV7-2 and TRBJ2-4, with 8 bases matching TRBD2. The V and J ends lost 4 bases and 8 bases, in that order; junction bases with no gene match: 13. CDR1 is SGHTA, CDR2 FQGNSA, per germline. The CDR3 totals 16 residues. The CDR3 DNA reads as TGTGCCAGCAGCTGGAGAGCCGTCGGGGGGGGACACATTCAGTACTTC. Encoded protein: CASSWRAVGGGHIQYF.

This clonotype was recorded at least ten times. V is TRBV12-3 or TRBV12-4 and J is TRBJ2-3, with 14 positions matching TRBD2. CDR3 size: 16 residues. The V and J ends lost 4 bases and 5 bases, in that order; junction bases with no gene match: 5. DNA of the CDR3: TGTGCCAGCAGTTCGGGACTAGCGGGAGCCCAAGATACGCAGTATTTT. This sequence encodes CASSSGLAGAQDTQYF.

This clonotype appeared many times. The genes are TRBV7-2 and TRBJ2-7; TRBD1 agrees at 7 bases. The trim removed 3 bases at V and 3 bases at J, leaving 8 bases unmatched. The CDR3 loop spans 15 amino acids. CDR1 and CDR2 from the germline V gene are SGHTA and FQGNSA. DNA for the CDR3: TGTGCCAGCAGCTTCGGGACAGATATTGGCTACGAGCAGTACTTC. The encoded protein is CASSFGTDIGYEQYF.

This clonotype was observed many times. The V call is TRBV5-1, the J call TRBJ1-1, with 11 nucleotides matching TRBD1. This CDR3 contains 14 residues. V lost 4 bases, J lost 5 bases, and 4 bases stayed unmatched. Germline V gene lookup returns CDR1 SGHRS and CDR2 YFSETQ. As DNA, the CDR3 is TGCGCCAGCAGCGAGGGACAGGGGGGAACTGAAGCTTTCTTT. Translated: CASSEGQGGTEAFF. The variable domain in full, with the rest retrieved from reference TRBV5-1 and TRBJ1-1, is KAGVTQTPRYLIKTRGQQVTLSCSPISGHRSVSWYQQTPGQGLQFLFEYFSETQRNKGNFPGRFSGRQFSNSRSEMNVSTLELGDSALYLCASSEGQGGTEAFFGQGTRLTVV.

This clonotype showed up many times. The J gene is TRBJ2-1, the V gene TRBV20-1; TRBD1 agrees at 10 bases. The germline CDR1 and CDR2 sequences are DFQATT and SNEGSKA (reference sequence). J gave up 10 bases and V 1 base, and 7 bases lay outside the gene matches. The CDR3 runs to 14 residues. The CDR3: CSARADRGLGEQFF. Here the CDR3 DNA reads TGCAGTGCTAGAGCTGACAGGGGGCTAGGAGAGCAGTTCTTC.